Below are 14 T cell receptor beta chains sequenced from a single sample in a study of tumor-infiltrating lymphocytes in primary liver carcinoma. A primer matching the constant region was used to make TCR beta cDNA from 500 to 650 ng of total RNA. ARM-PCR was slightly modified, and three nested multiplex PCR rounds with it gave rise to the TCR beta libraries. Both of the initial two PCR rounds ran for about 9 cycles and employed TRBV1-TRBV30 forward primers alongside a C-beta reverse primer. TCRdb ran MiXCR on the multiplex PCR reads and lists one entry per CDR3 protein. The sample contains hundreds of thousands of distinct CDR3 sequences, approximately 54% of which appear only once. Germline DNA was also extracted, and blood RNA was taken from unsorted whole blood. Input material: peripheral blood. These receptors were obtained from a young woman with primary liver carcinoma and hepatitis B virus infection.

Regarding this clonotype: This may stem from a read error, because a much larger clone lies one nucleotide away. The gene calls are TRBV29-1 and TRBJ2-7, with TRBD2 matching over 9 bases. This CDR3 has 14 amino acids. CDR1 and CDR2 (germline): SQVTM, ANQGSEA. CDR3 sequence: CSVYSGRSVYGQYF. DNA for the CDR3: TGCAGCGTTTATAGCGGGAGAAGTGTATACGGGCAGTACTTC.

With respect to this clonotype: Because the CDR3 is missing its conserved closing phenylalanine or tryptophan, this is likely a read error. The chain is built from TRBV6-2 or TRBV6-3 and TRBJ1-5; maybe TRBD1 (6 bases). The germline V gene has CDR1 MNHEY and CDR2 SVGEGT. The CDR3 is 14 amino acids. CDR3 in amino acids: CVSSYSTGTWPQHL. DNA of the CDR3: TGTGTCAGCAGTTACTCCACAGGGACTTGGCCCCAGCATCTT.

In regard to this clonotype: A much larger clone lies a single base off, so this may be a read error. The chain combines TRBV4-1 with TRBJ2-5; tentative D call: TRBD2 (6 bases). Germline CDR1 MGHRA, CDR2 YSYEKL. CDR3 size: 13 residues. CDR3 sequence (DNA): TGCGTCAGCAGCCGAGACCGGGACTCCTTTCAGTACTTC. This sequence encodes CVSSRDRDSFQYF.

As regards this clonotype: One junction end disagrees with the germline gene, perhaps due to a read error. The genes are TRBV11-2 and TRBJ2-5; possible D gene TRBD2, 5 bases. The CDR3 has 14 residues. Germline CDR1 is SGHAT and CDR2 is FQNNGV. The CDR3 reads CASSPSEGWVTQYF. In nucleotides, the CDR3 is TGTGCCAGCAGCCCGAGTGAGGGCTGGGTGACCCAGTACTTT.

Here the CDR3 reads CASSKGTSGLDEQFF. CDR3 DNA sequence: TGTGCCAGCAGTAAAGGGACTAGCGGGTTGGATGAGCAGTTCTTC. The V call is TRBV12-3 or TRBV12-4, the J call TRBJ2-1, with 12 positions matching TRBD2. V shed 5 bases and J 8 bases; nucleotides not matched to a gene: 7. The CDR3 is 15 residues long.

Remarks on this clonotype: Mismatch with germline at one junction end may stem from a read error. The chain couples TRBV11-2 to TRBJ2-3; 8 bases fit TRBD2. The germline gives CDR1 SGHAT, CDR2 FQNNGV. The CDR3 contains 15 residues. CDR3 bases: TGTGCCAGCAGGGCCCGGGGGGGAGGCACAGATACGCTGTATTTT. This translates into CASRARGGGTDTLYF.

This rearrangement joins TRBV5-4 to TRBJ1-4; 8 nucleotides agree with TRBD1. The CDR3 length is 14 residues. The germline V gene has CDR1 SGHNT and CDR2 YYREEE (reference sequence). Unmatched junction bases numbered 4, after V lost 3 bases and J lost 6 bases. CDR3: CASSSRTGHEKLFF. CDR3 sequence (DNA): TGTGCCAGCAGCTCCCGGACAGGGCATGAAAAACTGTTTTTT.

The V gene is TRBV4-1, the J gene TRBJ2-1; TRBD2 matches 10 bases. V was pared by 4 bases and J by 8 bases, with 8 bases of the junction left unmatched. CDR3 length: 15 amino acids. From germline, CDR1 is MGHRA and CDR2 YSYEKL. The CDR3 DNA sequence: TGCGCCAGCAGCCGAGTCAACAGCGGGAGGGATGAGCAGTTCTTC. This gives the protein CASSRVNSGRDEQFF.

The J gene is TRBJ2-7, the V gene TRBV6-2 or TRBV6-3, with D possibly being TRBD1 (6 bases). Trimming removed 8 bases at V and 5 bases at J, with 16 bases between. This CDR3 spans 13 amino acids. The germline CDR1 and CDR2 sequences are MNHEY and SVGEGT. CDR3 nucleotide sequence: TGTGCCAGCGGACCACAGGGTTTACACGAGCAGTACTTC. This encodes CASGPQGLHEQYF.

To note about this clonotype: The final CDR3 position lacks the conserved phenylalanine or tryptophan, pointing to a likely read error. The chain couples TRBV20-1 to TRBJ2-3; D is perhaps TRBD1 or TRBD2 (5 bases each). CDR1 is DFQATT and CDR2 is SNEGSKA in the germline V gene (reference sequence). This CDR3 has 15 residues. V was shortened by 0 bases and J by 2 bases, with 12 bases between the two germline ends. The CDR3 region is CSARDIGTATDTQYS. In nucleotides, the CDR3 is TGCAGTGCTAGAGATATTGGGACGGCCACAGATACGCAGTATTCT.

This clonotype appeared a few times. The rearrangement uses TRBV6-2 or TRBV6-3 and TRBJ2-5; 7 bases line up with TRBD2. The length of the CDR3 is 14 residues. V gave up 7 bases and J gave up 11 bases; unmatched junction bases: 16. From germline, CDR1 is MNHEY and CDR2 SVGEGT. CDR3 DNA sequence: TGTGCCAGCACCCGGACTAGTGCTACCTACGAACAGTACTTC. This gives the protein CASTRTSATYEQYF.

Concerning this clonotype: A much larger clone is a single base away; this may be a read error. The CDR3 DNA follows: TGTGCCAGCAGAGGACAGGCCCTCTACGAGCAGTACTTC. Residues: CASRGQALYEQYF. The chain joins TRBV6-2 or TRBV6-3 to TRBJ2-7; 7 bases align to TRBD1. CDR1 is MNHEY, CDR2 SVGEGT, per germline. This CDR3 has 13 amino acids. Germline trimming cut 6 bases from V and 3 bases from J; bases unmatched to any gene: 5.

In regard to this clonotype: The junction and the germline gene differ at one end; a read error may be behind it. This sequence joins TRBV12-3 or TRBV12-4 and TRBJ1-3, with D tentatively TRBD1 (6 bases). This CDR3 region has 14 residues. DNA of the CDR3: TGTGCCAGCATCCAGGGCGGAGGGGGAAGCACCATATATTTT. This gives the protein CASIQGGGGSTIYF.

Of note for this clonotype: A single base separates this from a much larger clone, so it may be a read error. V is TRBV12-3 or TRBV12-4 and J is TRBJ1-1; D gene ambiguous. The CDR3 is 13 amino acids. CDR3 sequence: CASTLGSGTEALF. CDR3 DNA sequence: TGTGCCAGCACCCTAGGCTCCGGCACTGAAGCTTTATTT.